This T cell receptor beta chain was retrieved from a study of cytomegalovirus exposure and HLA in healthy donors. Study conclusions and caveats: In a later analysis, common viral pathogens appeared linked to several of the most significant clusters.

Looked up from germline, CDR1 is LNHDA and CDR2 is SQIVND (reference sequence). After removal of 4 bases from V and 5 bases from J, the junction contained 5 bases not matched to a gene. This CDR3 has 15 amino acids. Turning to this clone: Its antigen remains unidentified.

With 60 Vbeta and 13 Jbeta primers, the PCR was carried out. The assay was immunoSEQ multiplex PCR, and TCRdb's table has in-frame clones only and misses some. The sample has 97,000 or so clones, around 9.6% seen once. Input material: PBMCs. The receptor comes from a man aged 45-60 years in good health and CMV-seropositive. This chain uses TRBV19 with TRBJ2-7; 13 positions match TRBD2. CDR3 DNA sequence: TGTGCCAGTAGTACCAGGACTAGCGGGAGAGACGAGCAGTACTTC. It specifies CASSTRTSGRDEQYF.